The 21 T cell receptor beta chains given below trace back to one sample, sequenced in a study of T cells in Graves' hyperthyroidism and ophthalmopathy. TCR beta CDR3 regions were amplified from RNA transcripts. First-round RT-PCR targeting the TCR CDR3 was performed with the HTBI primer set. TCRdb re-called the multiplex PCR reads with MiXCR, one entry per CDR3 protein. The sample contains more than 250,000 distinct CDR3 sequences, approximately 16% of which appear only once. Source material: blood. The receptors come from a woman between 50 and 59 years old with Graves' hyperthyroidism that later progressed to Graves' ophthalmopathy.

This clonotype was picked up many times. V and J are TRBV27 and TRBJ2-1, with D tentatively TRBD2 (5 bases). The V gene's germline CDR1 is MNHEY and CDR2 SMNVEV (reference sequence). The CDR3 spans 16 residues. V dropped 6 bases and J dropped 0 bases, with 15 bases sitting between them. This chain's CDR3 is CASREAPGDSYNEQFF. CDR3 coding DNA: TGTGCCAGCAGAGAGGCCCCCGGGGACTCCTACAATGAGCAGTTCTTC.

V usage is TRBV20-1 and J usage is TRBJ2-7; 11 bases agree with TRBD2. This CDR3 spans 14 amino acids. CDR1 and CDR2 from the germline V gene are DFQATT and SNEGSKA (reference sequence). With V trimmed by 5 bases and J by 3 bases, 6 bases remained unmatched. The DNA of the CDR3 is TGCAGTGCTTGTACTAGCGGGAGTGGCTACGAGCAGTACTTC. Its translation: CSACTSGSGYEQYF.

This clonotype was seen repeatedly, ten times or more. The chain links TRBV5-6 to TRBJ2-5; a weak D match, TRBD1 (5 bases). Deletions cut 4 bases from V and 0 bases from J, with 13 bases between. The CDR3 has 15 amino acids. Germline loops: CDR1 SGHDT, CDR2 YYEEEE. The CDR3 protein is CASSPNRQYQETQYF. The CDR3 region has the DNA TGTGCCAGCAGCCCTAATAGACAGTACCAAGAGACCCAGTACTTC.

The chain links TRBV20-1 to TRBJ2-2; 7 bases are shared with TRBD2. The CDR3 runs 15 residues. The germline gives CDR1 DFQATT, CDR2 SNEGSKA (reference sequence). The V segment lost 5 bases and the J segment 7 bases; nucleotides outside the gene matches: 13. In DNA, the CDR3 is TGCAGTGCTCCCTTGGGGGGAGGGCCAAGCGGGGAGCTGTTTTTT. Its translation: CSAPLGGGPSGELFF.

This clonotype was counted ten times or more. The rearrangement joins TRBV20-1 to TRBJ1-2; D not certain. V was clipped by 6 bases and J by 5 bases, with 10 bases between them. The CDR3 runs 11 residues. Germline assignment: CDR1 DFQATT and CDR2 SNEGSKA (reference sequence). The CDR3 DNA follows: TGCAGTGCAAGGGCGGGATATGGCTACACCTTC. Its translation is CSARAGYGYTF.

In its sample, this clonotype was seen many times. The chain carries TRBV27 and TRBJ2-7; TRBD1 aligns across 10 bases. Germline loops: CDR1 MNHEY, CDR2 SMNVEV (reference sequence). With V trimmed by 3 bases and J by 6 bases, 8 bases remained unmatched. The CDR3 runs to 15 residues. This CDR3 is CASSFFRDRGSEQYF. The CDR3 nucleotides are TGTGCCAGCAGTTTTTTCCGGGACAGGGGAAGCGAGCAGTACTTC.

This clonotype was recorded a few times. The J gene is TRBJ2-7, the V gene TRBV6-1; possibly TRBD1 or TRBD2 for D (5 bases each). The length of the CDR3 is 14 residues. V gave up 7 bases and J gave up 0 bases, with 13 bases separating them. The germline V gene has CDR1 MNHNS and CDR2 SASEGT. Written as DNA, the CDR3 is TGTGCCAGCACCTCCGGGACGGGCTCCTACGAGCAGTACTTC. This translates into CASTSGTGSYEQYF.

This clonotype has at least ten counts. The chain links TRBV5-1 to TRBJ2-6; D is perhaps TRBD2 (5 bases). Per germline, CDR1 SGHRS and CDR2 YFSETQ. The CDR3 has 20 amino acids. Trimming stripped 0 bases from V and 0 bases from J, with 19 bases between. The CDR3 sequence is CASSLASWRQRNSGANVLTF. Here the CDR3 DNA reads TGCGCCAGCAGCTTGGCATCATGGAGGCAGCGTAACTCTGGGGCCAACGTCCTGACTTTC.

This clonotype was counted ten times or more. The chain recombines TRBV12-3 or TRBV12-4 with TRBJ1-5; TRBD1 agrees at 7 bases. V lost 3 bases, J lost 4 bases, and 6 bases stayed unmatched. This CDR3 has 15 amino acids. CDR3 in amino acids: CASSFRDSLNQPQHF. The CDR3 nucleotides read TGTGCCAGCAGTTTTAGGGACAGCCTTAATCAGCCCCAGCATTTT.

This clonotype was observed many times. This chain joins TRBV3-1 and TRBJ1-1; 9 bases are shared with TRBD1. V shed 8 bases and J 0 bases; nucleotides not matched to a gene: 4. The germline gives CDR1 LGHDT, CDR2 YNNKEL (reference sequence). There are 14 residues in the CDR3. The CDR3 region is CASCRDRVNTEAFF. The CDR3 DNA reads TGTGCCAGCTGCCGGGACAGGGTGAACACTGAAGCTTTCTTT.

There are many counts of this clonotype. The genes are TRBV7-6 and TRBJ2-1; 7 bases line up with TRBD2. This CDR3 is built from 15 residues. The germline CDR1 and CDR2 sequences are SGHVS and FNYEAQ. Losses at the gene ends were 2 bases for V and 3 bases for J; bases not matched to a gene: 4. CDR3 sequence reads: CASSLRGSVYNEQFF. CDR3 bases: TGTGCCAGCAGCTTACGCGGGAGTGTCTACAATGAGCAGTTCTTC.

This clonotype was recorded many times. The chain is built from TRBV14 and TRBJ2-3; 9 bases match TRBD2. CDR3 length: 17 amino acids. Per the germline V gene, CDR1 is SGHDN and CDR2 is FVKESK. Trimming cost V 3 bases and J 4 bases; bases outside gene matches: 11. CDR3 region: CASSHPRAGGPSDTQYF. The CDR3 nucleotides read TGTGCCAGCAGCCACCCGCGGGCGGGAGGGCCGTCAGATACGCAGTATTTT.

This clonotype was picked up many times. This chain joins TRBV12-3 or TRBV12-4 and TRBJ2-7, with 7 nucleotides matching TRBD2. This CDR3 region has 13 residues. V was clipped by 6 bases and J by 0 bases; unmatched bases: 2. The CDR3 coding sequence is TGTGCCAGCAGCGCGGGAGTCTCCTACGAGCAGTACTTC. Its protein is CASSAGVSYEQYF.

The chain uses TRBV19 and TRBJ1-5; 8 bases match TRBD1. This CDR3 has 15 residues. V was clipped by 4 bases and J by 2 bases; unmatched bases: 4. Germline V gene data show CDR1 as LNHDA and CDR2 as SQIVND (reference sequence). DNA for the CDR3: TGTGCCAGTAGTACTCCGACAGGGGGCAATCAGCCCCAGCATTTT. This codes for CASSTPTGGNQPQHF.

The V gene is TRBV5-1, the J gene TRBJ2-2, with unresolved D. The CDR3 spans 15 residues. The germline V and J ends were trimmed by 2 bases and 5 bases, with 13 bases remaining between them. CDR1 is SGHRS, CDR2 YFSETQ, per germline. In DNA form, the CDR3 reads TGCGCCAGCAGCTTTGAGGTACTACTGACCGGGGAGCTGTTTTTT. Its translation is CASSFEVLLTGELFF.

As concerns this clonotype: One end of the junction fails to match germline, which may point to a read error. The V call is TRBV11-3, the J call TRBJ2-7, with unresolved D. Per germline, CDR1 SGHNT and CDR2 YENEEA. CDR3 length: 15 amino acids. CDR3 sequence: CANSPTGAGSYEQYF. Here the CDR3 DNA reads TGTGCCAACAGCCCCACCGGAGCCGGTTCCTACGAGCAGTACTTC.

At least ten counts were recorded for this clonotype. V is TRBV28 and J is TRBJ1-5, with D perhaps matching TRBD1 (6 bases). The CDR3 is 15 residues long. CDR1 is MDHEN, CDR2 SYDVKM, per germline. Trimming cost V 7 bases and J 0 bases, with 13 bases left between them. The CDR3 nucleotides read TGTGCCAGCAAAATACAGGGATTTAGCAATCAGCCCCAGCATTTT. It yields the protein CASKIQGFSNQPQHF.

At least ten counts were recorded for this clonotype. The chain combines TRBV20-1 with TRBJ2-7, with TRBD2 matching 7 bases. The CDR3 runs 12 residues. Germline V gives CDR1 DFQATT, CDR2 SNEGSKA (reference sequence). V trimming: 7 bases; J trimming: 5 bases; junction bases outside the gene matches: 8. The CDR3, as DNA: TGCAGTGACGGCGGGAGTCGCCACGAGCAGTACTTC. It yields the protein CSDGGSRHEQYF.

There are many counts of this clonotype. The chain uses TRBV7-9 and TRBJ2-1; no reliable D call. CDR1 and CDR2 (germline): SEHNR, FQNEAQ (reference sequence). The CDR3 loop spans 12 amino acids. V lost 3 bases to trimming and J lost 8 bases, with 8 bases between them. The CDR3 here is CASSLRLDEQFF. The DNA for the CDR3 is TGTGCCAGCAGCTTGCGTCTTGATGAGCAGTTCTTC.

In its sample, this clonotype was seen many times. V gene TRBV28 combines with J gene TRBJ2-3; perhaps D is TRBD1 or TRBD2 (6 bases each). Trimming removed 3 bases from V and 4 bases from J, with 11 bases in between. The CDR3 covers 14 residues. Germline CDR1 MDHEN, CDR2 SYDVKM. The DNA for the CDR3 is TGTGCCAGCAGTTTTCTGGGGGGCGCAGATACGCAGTATTTT. Protein sequence: CASSFLGGADTQYF. Looking up the rest from reference TRBV28 and TRBJ2-3 gives the full variable domain: DVKVTQSSRYLVKRTGEKVFLECVQDMDHENMFWYRQDPGLGLRLIYFSYDVKMKEKGDIPEGYSVSREKKERFSLILESASTNQTSMYLCASSFLGGADTQYFGPGTRLTVL.

The CDR3 spells CAAQQQAVTGELFF. CDR3 nucleotides: TGTGCCGCCCAGCAGCAGGCCGTCACCGGGGAGCTGTTTTTT. The gene calls are TRBV6-1 and TRBJ2-2; D gene unclear. CDR1 is MNHNS and CDR2 is SASEGT in the germline V gene. With 11 bases removed from V and 4 bases from J, the gap between germline ends came to 17 bases. CDR3 length: 14 residues.